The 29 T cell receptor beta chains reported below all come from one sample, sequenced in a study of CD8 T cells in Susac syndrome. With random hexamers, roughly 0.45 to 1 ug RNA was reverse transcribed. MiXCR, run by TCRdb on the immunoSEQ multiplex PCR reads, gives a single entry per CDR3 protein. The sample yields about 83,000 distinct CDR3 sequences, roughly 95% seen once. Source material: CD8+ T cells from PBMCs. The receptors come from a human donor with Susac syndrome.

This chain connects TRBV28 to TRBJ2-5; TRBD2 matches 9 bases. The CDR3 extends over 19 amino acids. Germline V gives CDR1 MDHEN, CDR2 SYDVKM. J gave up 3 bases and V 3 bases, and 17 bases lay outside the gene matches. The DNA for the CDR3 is TGTGCCAGCAGTTTCCCGGGAATGGTTAGCGGGAGTGGGGAAGAGACCCAGTACTTC. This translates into CASSFPGMVSGSGEETQYF.

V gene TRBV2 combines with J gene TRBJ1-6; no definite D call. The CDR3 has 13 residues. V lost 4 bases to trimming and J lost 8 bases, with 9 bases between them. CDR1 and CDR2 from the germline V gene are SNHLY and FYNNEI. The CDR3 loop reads CASSGPADSPLHF. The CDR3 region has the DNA TGTGCCAGCAGTGGACCGGCGGATTCACCCCTCCACTTT.

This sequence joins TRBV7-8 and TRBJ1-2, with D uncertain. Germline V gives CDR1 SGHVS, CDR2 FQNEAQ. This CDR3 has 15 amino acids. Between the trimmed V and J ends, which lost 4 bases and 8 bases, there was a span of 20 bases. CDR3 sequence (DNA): TGTGCCAGCAGCTACCGCACTGGGTTGAGAGGGGGCTACACCTTC. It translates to CASSYRTGLRGGYTF.

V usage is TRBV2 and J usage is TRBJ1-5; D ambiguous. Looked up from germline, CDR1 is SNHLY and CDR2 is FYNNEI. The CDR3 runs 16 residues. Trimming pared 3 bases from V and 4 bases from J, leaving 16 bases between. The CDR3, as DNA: TGTGCCAGCAGTGATGGGGAACACGAAGCAAATCAGCCCCAGCATTTT. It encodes CASSDGEHEANQPQHF.

The CDR3 bases are TGTGCCTGGAGTGGGGGAGGAGTCACAGATACGCAGTATTTT. This gives the protein CAWSGGGVTDTQYF. This sequence joins TRBV30 and TRBJ2-3, with D possibly TRBD2 on 6 matching bases. This CDR3 is 14 amino acids long. V was pared by 1 base and J by 2 bases, with 10 bases between. The V gene's germline CDR1 is GTSNPN and CDR2 SVGIG (reference sequence). The whole variable domain, remainder taken from reference TRBV30 and TRBJ2-3, is SQTIHQWPATLVQPVGSPLSLECTVEGTSNPNLYWYRQAAGRGLQLLFYSVGIGQISSEVPQNLSASRPQDRQFILSSKKLLLSDSGFYLCAWSGGGVTDTQYFGPGTRLTVL.

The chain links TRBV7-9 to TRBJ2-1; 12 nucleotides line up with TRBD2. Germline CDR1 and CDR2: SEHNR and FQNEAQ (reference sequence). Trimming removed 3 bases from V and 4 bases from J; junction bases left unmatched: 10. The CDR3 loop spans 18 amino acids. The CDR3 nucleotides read TGTGCCAGCAGCTTGGGGACTCCGGGACTAGCGGGTTACAATGAGCAGTTCTTC. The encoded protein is CASSLGTPGLAGYNEQFF.

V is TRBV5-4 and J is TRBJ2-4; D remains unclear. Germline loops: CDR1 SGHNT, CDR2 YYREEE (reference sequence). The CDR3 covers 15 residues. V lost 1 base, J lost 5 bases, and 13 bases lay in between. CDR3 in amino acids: CASSLRPRVENIQYF. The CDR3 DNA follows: TGTGCCAGCAGCTTGAGGCCTAGGGTAGAAAACATTCAGTACTTC.

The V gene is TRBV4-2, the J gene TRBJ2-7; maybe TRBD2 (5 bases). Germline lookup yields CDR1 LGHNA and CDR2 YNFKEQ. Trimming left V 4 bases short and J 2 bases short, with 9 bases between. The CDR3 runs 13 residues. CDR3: CASSRRRTYEQYF. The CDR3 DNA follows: TGTGCCAGCAGCCGTAGGAGGACCTACGAGCAGTACTTC.

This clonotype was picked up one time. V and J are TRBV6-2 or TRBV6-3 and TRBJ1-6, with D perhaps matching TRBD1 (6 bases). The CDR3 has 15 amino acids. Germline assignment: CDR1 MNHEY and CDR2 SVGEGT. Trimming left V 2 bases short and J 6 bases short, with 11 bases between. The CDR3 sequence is CASSYGQLSNSPLHF. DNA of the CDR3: TGTGCCAGCAGTTACGGACAGCTTTCTAATTCACCCCTCCACTTT.

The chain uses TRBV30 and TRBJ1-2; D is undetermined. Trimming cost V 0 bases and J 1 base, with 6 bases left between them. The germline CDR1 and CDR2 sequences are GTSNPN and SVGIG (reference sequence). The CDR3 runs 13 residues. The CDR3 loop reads CAWSVGINYGYTF. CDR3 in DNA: TGTGCCTGGAGTGTCGGGATTAACTATGGCTACACCTTC.

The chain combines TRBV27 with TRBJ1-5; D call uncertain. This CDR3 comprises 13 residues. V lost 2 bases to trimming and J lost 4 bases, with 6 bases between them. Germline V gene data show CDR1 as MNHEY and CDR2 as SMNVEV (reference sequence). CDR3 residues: CASSLMGNQPQHF. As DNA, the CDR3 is TGTGCCAGCAGTTTAATGGGGAATCAGCCCCAGCATTTT.

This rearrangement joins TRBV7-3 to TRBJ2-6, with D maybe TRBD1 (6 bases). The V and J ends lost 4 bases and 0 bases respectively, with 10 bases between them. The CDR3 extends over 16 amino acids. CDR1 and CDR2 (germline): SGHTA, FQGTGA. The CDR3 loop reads CASSSSGVSGANVLTF. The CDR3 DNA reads TGTGCCAGCAGCTCCTCAGGGGTCTCTGGGGCCAACGTCCTGACTTTC.

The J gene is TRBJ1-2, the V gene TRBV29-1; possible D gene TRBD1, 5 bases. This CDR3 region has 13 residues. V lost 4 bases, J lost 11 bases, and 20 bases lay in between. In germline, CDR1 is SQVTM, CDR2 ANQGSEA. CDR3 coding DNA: TGCAGCGTTGTGTCTCGGGGGACTGCGGTGTACACCTTC. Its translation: CSVVSRGTAVYTF. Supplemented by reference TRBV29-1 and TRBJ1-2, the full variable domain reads SAVISQKPSRDICQRGTSLTIQCQVDSQVTMMFWYRQQPGQSLTLIATANQGSEATYESGFVIDKFPISRPNLTFSTLTVSNMSPEDSSIYLCSVVSRGTAVYTFGSGTRLTVV.

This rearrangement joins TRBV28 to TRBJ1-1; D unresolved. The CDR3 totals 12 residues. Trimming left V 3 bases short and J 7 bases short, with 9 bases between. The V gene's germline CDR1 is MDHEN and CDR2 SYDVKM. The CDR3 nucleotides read TGTGCCAGCAGTTTCGGGCCCCTTGAAGCTTTCTTT. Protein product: CASSFGPLEAFF.

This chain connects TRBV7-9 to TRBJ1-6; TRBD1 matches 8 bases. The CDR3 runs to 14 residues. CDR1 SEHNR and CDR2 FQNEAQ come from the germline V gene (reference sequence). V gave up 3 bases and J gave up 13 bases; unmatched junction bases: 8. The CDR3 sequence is CASSFGQGGWPLHF. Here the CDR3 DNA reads TGTGCCAGCAGCTTCGGACAGGGAGGTTGGCCCCTCCACTTT.

CDR3 DNA sequence: TGTGCCAGCAGTCCCCCGGGGTATGAGCAGTTCTTC. Translated, it gives CASSPPGYEQFF. V and J are TRBV9 and TRBJ2-1; D may be TRBD2 (5 bases). The V end lost 5 bases, the J end lost 8 bases, and 11 bases lay between the germline ends. Germline-derived CDR1 and CDR2 are SGDLS and YYNGEE. CDR3 length equals 12 residues.

The CDR3 nucleotides are TGTGCCAGCAGCTTATGGACTAGCGGGGGGTGGCAAGAGACCCAGTACTTC. The encoded protein is CASSLWTSGGWQETQYF. This chain links TRBV11-2 with TRBJ2-5; 14 bases map to TRBD2. The V gene's germline CDR1 is SGHAT and CDR2 FQNNGV. V lost 2 bases, J lost 2 bases, and 4 bases stayed unmatched. CDR3 size: 17 residues.

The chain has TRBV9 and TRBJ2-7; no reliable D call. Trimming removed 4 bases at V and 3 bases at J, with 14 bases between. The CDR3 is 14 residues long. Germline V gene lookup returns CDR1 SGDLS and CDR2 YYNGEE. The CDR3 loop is CASSTHPWGYEQYF. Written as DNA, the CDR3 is TGTGCCAGCAGCACACACCCGTGGGGCTACGAGCAGTACTTC.

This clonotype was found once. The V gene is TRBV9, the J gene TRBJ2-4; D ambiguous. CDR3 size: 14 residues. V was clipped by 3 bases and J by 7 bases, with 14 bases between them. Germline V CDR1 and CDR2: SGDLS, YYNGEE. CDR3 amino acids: CASSAGPSRNIQYF. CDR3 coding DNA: TGTGCCAGCAGCGCCGGGCCGTCCAGGAACATTCAGTACTTC.

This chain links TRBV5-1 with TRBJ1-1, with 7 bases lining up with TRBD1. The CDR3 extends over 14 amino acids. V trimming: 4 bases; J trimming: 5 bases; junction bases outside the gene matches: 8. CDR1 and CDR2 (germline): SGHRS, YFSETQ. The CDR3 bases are TGCGCCAGCAGCAGAACCGGGACAGCTACTGAAGCTTTCTTT. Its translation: CASSRTGTATEAFF.

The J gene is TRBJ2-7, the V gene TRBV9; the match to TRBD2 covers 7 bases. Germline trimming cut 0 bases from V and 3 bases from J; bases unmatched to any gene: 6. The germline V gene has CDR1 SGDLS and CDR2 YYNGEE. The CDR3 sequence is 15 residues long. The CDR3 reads CASSVGLAAGYEQYF. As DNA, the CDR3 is TGTGCCAGCAGCGTAGGTCTAGCGGCAGGCTACGAGCAGTACTTC.

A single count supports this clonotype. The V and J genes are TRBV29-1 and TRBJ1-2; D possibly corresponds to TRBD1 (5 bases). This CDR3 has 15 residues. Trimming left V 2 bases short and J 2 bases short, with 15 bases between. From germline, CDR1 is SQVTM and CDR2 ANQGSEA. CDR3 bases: TGCAGCGTTGAATGGGGGACCATCTGGAACTATGGCTACACCTTC. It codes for CSVEWGTIWNYGYTF.

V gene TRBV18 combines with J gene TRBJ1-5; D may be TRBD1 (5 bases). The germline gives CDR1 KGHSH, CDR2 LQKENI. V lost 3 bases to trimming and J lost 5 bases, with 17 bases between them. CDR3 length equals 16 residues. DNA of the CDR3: TGTGCCAGCTCACCGGGGGACCGAGGTGTTGATCAGCCCCAGCATTTT. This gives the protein CASSPGDRGVDQPQHF.

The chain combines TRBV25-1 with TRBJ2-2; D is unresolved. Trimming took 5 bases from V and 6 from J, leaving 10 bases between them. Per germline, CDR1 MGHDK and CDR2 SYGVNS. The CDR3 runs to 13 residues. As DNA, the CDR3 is TGTGCCAGCAGTTGGTCCGGCCCCGGGGAGCTGTTTTTT. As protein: CASSWSGPGELFF.

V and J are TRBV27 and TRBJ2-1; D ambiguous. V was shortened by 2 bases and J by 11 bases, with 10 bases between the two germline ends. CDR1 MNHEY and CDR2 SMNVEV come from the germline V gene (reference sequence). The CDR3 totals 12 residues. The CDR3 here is CASSLILGKQFF. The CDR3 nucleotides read TGTGCCAGCAGTTTAATCTTAGGGAAGCAGTTCTTC.

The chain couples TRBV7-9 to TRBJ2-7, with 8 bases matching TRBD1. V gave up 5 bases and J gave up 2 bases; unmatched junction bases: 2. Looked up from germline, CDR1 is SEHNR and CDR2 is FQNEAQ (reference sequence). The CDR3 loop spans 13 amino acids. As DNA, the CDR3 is TGTGCCAGCAGCACGGACAGGGCCTACGAGCAGTACTTC. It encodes CASSTDRAYEQYF.

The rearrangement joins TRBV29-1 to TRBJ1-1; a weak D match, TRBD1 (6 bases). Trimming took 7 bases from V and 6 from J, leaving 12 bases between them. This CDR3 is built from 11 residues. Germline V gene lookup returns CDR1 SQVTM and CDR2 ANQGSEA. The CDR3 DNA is TGCAGCGCCGAACAGGGCCCTGAAGCTTTCTTT. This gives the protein CSAEQGPEAFF.

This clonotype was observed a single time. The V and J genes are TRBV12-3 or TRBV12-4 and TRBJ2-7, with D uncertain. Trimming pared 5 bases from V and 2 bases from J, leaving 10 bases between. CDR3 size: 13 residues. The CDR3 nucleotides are TGTGCCAGCAGTCAACATGGTCCCTACGAGCAGTACTTC. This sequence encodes CASSQHGPYEQYF.

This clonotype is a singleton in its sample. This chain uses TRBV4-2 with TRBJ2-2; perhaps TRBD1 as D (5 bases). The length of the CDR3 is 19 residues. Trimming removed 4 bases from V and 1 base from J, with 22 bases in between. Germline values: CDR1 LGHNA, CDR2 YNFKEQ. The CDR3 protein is CASSPGAGRGRRNTGELFF. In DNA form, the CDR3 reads TGTGCCAGCAGCCCTGGGGCAGGTAGAGGTCGCCGGAACACCGGGGAGCTGTTTTTT.